These T cell receptor beta chains were read from a single sample in a study of cytomegalovirus exposure and HLA in healthy donors. Sequenced by immunoSEQ multiplex PCR; TCRdb stores in-frame clones only, minus some. This sample's clone table lists about 48,000 clones. Sequencing used PBMCs. These TCRs come from a woman in her 40s in good health and CMV-seronegative. Both conserved end residues are part of each CDR3. A D gene is named only where the DNA matches it firmly.

v_call: TRBV14; j_call: TRBJ1-2; d_call: -; cdr3_aa: CASSQGGYGYTF; cdr3_nt: TGTGCCAGCAGCCAGGGAGGGTATGGCTACACCTTC
v_call: TRBV2; j_call: TRBJ1-2; d_call: TRBD1; cdr3_aa: CASSTPGQGNGYTF; cdr3_nt: TGTGCCAGCAGTACTCCGGGACAGGGTAATGGCTACACCTTC
v_call: TRBV2; j_call: TRBJ2-1; d_call: TRBD2; cdr3_aa: CASSGLGLAGYYNEQFF; cdr3_nt: TGTGCCAGCAGTGGTCTGGGACTAGCGGGGTATTACAATGAGCAGTTCTTC
v_call: TRBV4-3; j_call: TRBJ1-5; d_call: TRBD1; cdr3_aa: CASSQALQGANQPQHF; cdr3_nt: TGCGCCAGCAGTCAAGCCTTACAGGGGGCAAATCAGCCCCAGCATTTT
v_call: TRBV6-5; j_call: TRBJ2-7; d_call: -; cdr3_aa: CASSPPGGIGYEQYF; cdr3_nt: TGTGCCAGCAGTCCTCCAGGGGGGATCGGTTACGAGCAGTACTTC
v_call: TRBV5-5; j_call: TRBJ1-2; d_call: TRBD1; cdr3_aa: CASSYLPGQEGLGDGYTF; cdr3_nt: TGTGCCAGCAGCTATCTCCCGGGACAGGAAGGGTTAGGCGATGGCTACACCTTC
v_call: TRBV7-3; j_call: TRBJ2-2; d_call: TRBD2; cdr3_aa: CASSLTAGGPGGELFF; cdr3_nt: TGTGCCAGCAGCTTAACAGCGGGGGGCCCGGGCGGGGAGCTGTTTTTT
v_call: TRBV15; j_call: TRBJ1-5; d_call: -; cdr3_aa: CATSLSARANQPQHF; cdr3_nt: TGTGCCACCAGCCTATCCGCCAGGGCTAATCAGCCCCAGCATTTT
v_call: TRBV4-3; j_call: TRBJ2-7; d_call: -; cdr3_aa: CASSQEREDYEQYF; cdr3_nt: TGCGCCAGCAGCCAAGAGCGAGAGGACTACGAGCAGTACTTC
v_call: TRBV7-9; j_call: TRBJ2-5; d_call: -; cdr3_aa: CASSMDPQGETQYF; cdr3_nt: TGTGCCAGCAGCATGGACCCGCAGGGAGAGACCCAGTACTTC
v_call: TRBV9; j_call: TRBJ2-7; d_call: TRBD1; cdr3_aa: CASSVDRDVGEQYF; cdr3_nt: TGTGCCAGCAGCGTTGACAGGGACGTAGGCGAGCAGTACTTC
v_call: TRBV5-1; j_call: TRBJ2-5; d_call: TRBD2; cdr3_aa: CASSLDSTSVSRETQYF; cdr3_nt: TGCGCCAGCAGCTTGGATAGCACTAGCGTGTCTCGAGAGACCCAGTACTTC
v_call: TRBV6-1; j_call: TRBJ1-5; d_call: -; cdr3_aa: CASSESGSNQPQHF; cdr3_nt: TGTGCCAGCAGTGAATCGGGAAGCAATCAGCCCCAGCATTTT
v_call: TRBV2; j_call: TRBJ2-1; d_call: TRBD2; cdr3_aa: CASTTGLAGVKFF; cdr3_nt: TGTGCCAGCACCACGGGACTAGCGGGAGTGAAGTTCTTC
v_call: TRBV6-1; j_call: TRBJ2-1; d_call: -; cdr3_aa: CASSVLPTNKYNEQFF; cdr3_nt: TGTGCCAGCAGTGTGCTTCCGACAAACAAGTACAATGAGCAGTTCTTC
v_call: TRBV10-2; j_call: TRBJ1-3; d_call: -; cdr3_aa: CASSEQEGNTIYF; cdr3_nt: TGCGCCAGCAGTGAGCAGGAAGGAAACACCATATATTTT
v_call: TRBV2; j_call: TRBJ2-3; d_call: TRBD1; cdr3_aa: CASRDRGLNTQYF; cdr3_nt: TGTGCCAGCAGAGATAGGGGGCTAAATACGCAGTATTTT
v_call: TRBV18; j_call: TRBJ2-3; d_call: TRBD1; cdr3_aa: CASSPPRTGMVSTDTQYF; cdr3_nt: TGTGCCAGCTCACCACCCCGGACAGGGATGGTTAGCACAGATACGCAGTATTTT
v_call: TRBV11-1; j_call: TRBJ1-2; d_call: TRBD1; cdr3_aa: CASSPSTGEGGYTF; cdr3_nt: TGTGCCAGCAGCCCATCGACAGGGGAGGGAGGCTACACCTTC
v_call: TRBV6-5; j_call: TRBJ1-2; d_call: -; cdr3_aa: CASSLNREMGYGYTF; cdr3_nt: TGTGCCAGCAGCCTAAACAGGGAGATGGGGTATGGCTACACCTTC
v_call: TRBV7-3; j_call: TRBJ1-1; d_call: -; cdr3_aa: CASSSTKGTEAFF; cdr3_nt: TGTGCCAGCAGCTCTACTAAGGGGACTGAAGCTTTCTTT
v_call: TRBV6-5; j_call: TRBJ2-3; d_call: -; cdr3_aa: CASSYMRTSTDTQYF; cdr3_nt: TGTGCCAGCAGTTACATGAGAACTAGCACAGATACGCAGTATTTT
v_call: TRBV7-2; j_call: TRBJ2-1; d_call: TRBD1; cdr3_aa: CASSWGTGRGGFEQFF; cdr3_nt: TGTGCCAGCAGCTGGGGGACAGGGAGGGGGGGATTTGAGCAGTTCTTC
v_call: TRBV5-1; j_call: TRBJ1-2; d_call: -; cdr3_aa: CASSLARGAGGYTF; cdr3_nt: TGCGCCAGCAGCTTGGCCCGGGGGGCGGGCGGCTACACCTTC
v_call: TRBV2; j_call: TRBJ1-2; d_call: -; cdr3_aa: CASSVGRAYGYTF; cdr3_nt: TGTGCCAGCAGTGTTGGGCGGGCCTATGGCTACACCTTC
v_call: TRBV5-6; j_call: TRBJ2-7; d_call: -; cdr3_aa: CASSLEVAPEYEQYF; cdr3_nt: TGTGCCAGCAGCTTGGAAGTAGCTCCTGAGTACGAGCAGTACTTC
v_call: TRBV19; j_call: TRBJ2-7; d_call: TRBD2; cdr3_aa: CASSLGSAGGYYEQYF; cdr3_nt: TGTGCCAGTAGTTTAGGATCGGCGGGAGGATACTACGAGCAGTACTTC
v_call: TRBV5-6; j_call: TRBJ1-5; d_call: TRBD1; cdr3_aa: CASSAGTGNQPQHF; cdr3_nt: TGTGCCAGCAGCGCAGGGACAGGGAATCAGCCCCAGCATTTT
v_call: TRBV2; j_call: TRBJ1-2; d_call: -; cdr3_aa: CASTSPRGGYGYTF; cdr3_nt: TGTGCCAGCACCTCCCCGAGGGGGGGCTATGGCTACACCTTC
v_call: TRBV19; j_call: TRBJ1-1; d_call: TRBD1; cdr3_aa: CASIGQGNTEAFF; cdr3_nt: TGTGCCAGTATCGGACAGGGGAACACTGAAGCTTTCTTT
v_call: TRBV10-3; j_call: TRBJ1-2; d_call: TRBD1; cdr3_aa: CAISARQGDYYTF; cdr3_nt: TGTGCCATCAGTGCAAGGCAGGGGGATTACTACACCTTC
v_call: TRBV4-3; j_call: TRBJ2-3; d_call: -; cdr3_aa: CASSQDPGVSTDTQYF; cdr3_nt: TGCGCCAGCAGCCAAGACCCCGGGGTCTCCACAGATACGCAGTATTTT
v_call: TRBV5-1; j_call: TRBJ2-3; d_call: TRBD1; cdr3_aa: CASKRTGSSTDTQYF; cdr3_nt: TGCGCCAGCAAACGGACAGGGTCGAGCACAGATACGCAGTATTTT
v_call: TRBV4-3; j_call: TRBJ2-3; d_call: -; cdr3_aa: CASSQITDRGTQYF; cdr3_nt: TGCGCCAGCAGCCAAATCACGGACAGAGGTACGCAGTATTTT
v_call: TRBV5-6; j_call: TRBJ2-1; d_call: -; cdr3_aa: CASSWGSVAQQVNEQFF; cdr3_nt: TGTGCCAGCAGCTGGGGCTCAGTGGCCCAGCAGGTTAATGAGCAGTTCTTC
v_call: TRBV5-1; j_call: TRBJ1-6; d_call: -; cdr3_aa: CASSLGSGGNSPLHF; cdr3_nt: TGCGCCAGCAGCTTGGGTTCCGGCGGAAATTCACCCCTACACTTT
v_call: TRBV18; j_call: TRBJ1-1; d_call: TRBD1; cdr3_aa: CASSEGGAGNTEAFF; cdr3_nt: TGTGCCAGCTCAGAAGGGGGCGCAGGGAACACTGAAGCTTTCTTT
v_call: TRBV7-9; j_call: TRBJ1-6; d_call: TRBD1; cdr3_aa: CASSLEGRGNNSPLHF; cdr3_nt: TGTGCCAGCAGCTTAGAGGGCAGGGGGAATAATTCACCCCTCCACTTT
v_call: TRBV9; j_call: TRBJ1-3; d_call: TRBD1; cdr3_aa: CASSAETGGGNTIYF; cdr3_nt: TGTGCCAGCAGCGCGGAGACAGGGGGCGGAAACACCATATATTTT
v_call: TRBV30; j_call: TRBJ2-1; d_call: -; cdr3_aa: CAWSVHLTREQFF; cdr3_nt: TGTGCCTGGAGTGTCCACCTCACGAGGGAGCAGTTCTTC
v_call: TRBV13; j_call: TRBJ1-2; d_call: -; cdr3_aa: CASSLAGGGNYGYTF; cdr3_nt: TGTGCCAGCAGCTTAGCGGGTGGCGGAAACTATGGCTACACCTTC
v_call: TRBV5-3; j_call: TRBJ1-1; d_call: TRBD1; cdr3_aa: CARSLTTGQMTEAFF; cdr3_nt: TGTGCCAGAAGCTTAACCACGGGACAGATGACTGAAGCTTTCTTT
v_call: TRBV10-1; j_call: TRBJ2-7; d_call: TRBD1; cdr3_aa: CASRHGTGSYEQYF; cdr3_nt: TGCGCCAGCAGACACGGGACAGGTTCCTACGAGCAGTACTTC
v_call: TRBV18; j_call: TRBJ1-1; d_call: TRBD1; cdr3_aa: CASSRGQGEEAFF; cdr3_nt: TGTGCCAGCTCTCGAGGACAGGGGGAGGAAGCTTTCTTT
v_call: TRBV19; j_call: TRBJ2-1; d_call: -; cdr3_aa: CASKSTTSRGSYNEQFF; cdr3_nt: TGTGCCAGTAAATCGACTACCTCGCGAGGCTCCTACAATGAGCAGTTCTTC
v_call: TRBV28; j_call: TRBJ1-5; d_call: -; cdr3_aa: CASSETVGVNQPQHF; cdr3_nt: TGTGCCAGCAGTGAAACGGTCGGGGTAAATCAGCCCCAGCATTTT
v_call: TRBV4-1; j_call: TRBJ1-4; d_call: TRBD1; cdr3_aa: CASSQALRQGVEKLFF; cdr3_nt: TGCGCCAGCAGCCAAGCCTTAAGACAGGGAGTTGAAAAACTGTTTTTT
v_call: TRBV6-6; j_call: TRBJ2-5; d_call: TRBD1; cdr3_aa: CASSSQGKQETQYF; cdr3_nt: TGTGCCAGCAGTTCACAGGGGAAACAAGAGACCCAGTACTTC
v_call: TRBV5-4; j_call: TRBJ2-2; d_call: TRBD2; cdr3_aa: CASQLSGSWGGELFF; cdr3_nt: TGTGCCAGCCAACTTAGCGGGAGTTGGGGCGGGGAGCTGTTTTTT
v_call: TRBV30; j_call: TRBJ2-3; d_call: TRBD2; cdr3_aa: CAWSVLRGRAKGTDTQYF; cdr3_nt: TGTGCCTGGAGTGTACTCCGGGGGAGGGCCAAGGGCACAGATACGCAGTATTTT
v_call: TRBV13; j_call: TRBJ2-5; d_call: -; cdr3_aa: CASSPLLAKTQYF; cdr3_nt: TGTGCCAGCAGCCCTCTTCTAGCGAAGACCCAGTACTTC
v_call: TRBV7-3; j_call: TRBJ2-7; d_call: -; cdr3_aa: CASSFQEGEQYF; cdr3_nt: TGTGCCAGCAGCTTTCAGGAGGGCGAGCAGTACTTC
v_call: TRBV7-2; j_call: TRBJ1-2; d_call: -; cdr3_aa: CASSLASGSQGQDGYTF; cdr3_nt: TGTGCCAGCAGCTTAGCTTCCGGCAGCCAGGGGCAGGATGGCTACACCTTC
v_call: TRBV7-9; j_call: TRBJ1-1; d_call: TRBD1; cdr3_aa: CASSRPDRGTEAFF; cdr3_nt: TGTGCCAGCAGCCGGCCGGACAGGGGGACTGAAGCTTTCTTT
v_call: TRBV29-1; j_call: TRBJ2-5; d_call: -; cdr3_aa: CSVGSGGKTQYF; cdr3_nt: TGCAGCGTTGGAAGCGGAGGAAAGACCCAGTACTTC
v_call: TRBV5-6; j_call: TRBJ2-1; d_call: TRBD2; cdr3_aa: CASSLDRTRSIEQFF; cdr3_nt: TGTGCCAGCAGCTTGGACCGGACTAGGTCAATTGAGCAGTTCTTC
v_call: TRBV6-1; j_call: TRBJ1-2; d_call: -; cdr3_aa: CASSAGGTTSYGYTF; cdr3_nt: TGTGCCAGCAGCGCGGGGGGGACCACTTCCTATGGCTACACCTTC
v_call: TRBV27; j_call: TRBJ1-6; d_call: TRBD1; cdr3_aa: CASSRDRVSPLHF; cdr3_nt: TGTGCCAGCAGTCGGGACAGGGTTTCACCCCTCCACTTT
v_call: TRBV18; j_call: TRBJ2-1; d_call: TRBD1; cdr3_aa: CASSPFDRGTIYNEQFF; cdr3_nt: TGTGCCAGCTCACCCTTCGACAGGGGGACCATCTACAATGAGCAGTTCTTC